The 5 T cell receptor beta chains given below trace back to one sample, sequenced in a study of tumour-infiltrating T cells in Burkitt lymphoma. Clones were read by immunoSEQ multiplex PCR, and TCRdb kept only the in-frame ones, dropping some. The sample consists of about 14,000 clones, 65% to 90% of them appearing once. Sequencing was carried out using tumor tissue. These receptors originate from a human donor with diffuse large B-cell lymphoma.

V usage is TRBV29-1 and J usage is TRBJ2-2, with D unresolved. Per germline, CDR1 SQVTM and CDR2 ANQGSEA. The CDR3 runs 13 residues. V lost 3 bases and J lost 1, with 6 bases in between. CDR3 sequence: CSVDAVNTGELFF. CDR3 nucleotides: TGCAGCGTTGATGCGGTGAACACCGGGGAGCTGTTTTTT.

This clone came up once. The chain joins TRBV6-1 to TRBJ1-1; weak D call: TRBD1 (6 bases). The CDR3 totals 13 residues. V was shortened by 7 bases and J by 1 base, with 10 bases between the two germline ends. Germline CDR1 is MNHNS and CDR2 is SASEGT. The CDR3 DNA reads TGTGCCAGCACCCTACAGGGGAACACTGAAGCTTTCTTT. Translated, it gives CASTLQGNTEAFF.

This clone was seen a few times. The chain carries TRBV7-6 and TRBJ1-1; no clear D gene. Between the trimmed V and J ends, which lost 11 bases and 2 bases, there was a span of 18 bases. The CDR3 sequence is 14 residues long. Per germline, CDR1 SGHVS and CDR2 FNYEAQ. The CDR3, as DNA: TGTGCCTCAGCCGTAGGAGACCTCAACACTGAAGCTTTCTTT. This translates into CASAVGDLNTEAFF. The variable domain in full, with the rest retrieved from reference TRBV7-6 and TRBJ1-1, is GAGVSQSPRYKVTKRGQDVALRCDPISGHVSLYWYRQALGQGPEFLTYFNYEAQQDKSGLPNDRFSAERPEGSISTLTIQRTEQRDSAMYRCASAVGDLNTEAFFGQGTRLTVV.

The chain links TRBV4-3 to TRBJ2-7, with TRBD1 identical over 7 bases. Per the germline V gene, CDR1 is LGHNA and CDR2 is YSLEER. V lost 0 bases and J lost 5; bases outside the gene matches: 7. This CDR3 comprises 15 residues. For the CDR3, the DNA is TGCGCCAGCAGCCAAGATTATGGACAGGTGGACGAGCAGTACTTC. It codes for CASSQDYGQVDEQYF.

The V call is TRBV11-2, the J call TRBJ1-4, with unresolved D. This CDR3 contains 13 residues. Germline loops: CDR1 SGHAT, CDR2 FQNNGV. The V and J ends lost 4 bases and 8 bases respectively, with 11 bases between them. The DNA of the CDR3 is TGTGCCAGCAGCTCGGTGGGGAACGAAAAACTGTTTTTT. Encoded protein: CASSSVGNEKLFF.